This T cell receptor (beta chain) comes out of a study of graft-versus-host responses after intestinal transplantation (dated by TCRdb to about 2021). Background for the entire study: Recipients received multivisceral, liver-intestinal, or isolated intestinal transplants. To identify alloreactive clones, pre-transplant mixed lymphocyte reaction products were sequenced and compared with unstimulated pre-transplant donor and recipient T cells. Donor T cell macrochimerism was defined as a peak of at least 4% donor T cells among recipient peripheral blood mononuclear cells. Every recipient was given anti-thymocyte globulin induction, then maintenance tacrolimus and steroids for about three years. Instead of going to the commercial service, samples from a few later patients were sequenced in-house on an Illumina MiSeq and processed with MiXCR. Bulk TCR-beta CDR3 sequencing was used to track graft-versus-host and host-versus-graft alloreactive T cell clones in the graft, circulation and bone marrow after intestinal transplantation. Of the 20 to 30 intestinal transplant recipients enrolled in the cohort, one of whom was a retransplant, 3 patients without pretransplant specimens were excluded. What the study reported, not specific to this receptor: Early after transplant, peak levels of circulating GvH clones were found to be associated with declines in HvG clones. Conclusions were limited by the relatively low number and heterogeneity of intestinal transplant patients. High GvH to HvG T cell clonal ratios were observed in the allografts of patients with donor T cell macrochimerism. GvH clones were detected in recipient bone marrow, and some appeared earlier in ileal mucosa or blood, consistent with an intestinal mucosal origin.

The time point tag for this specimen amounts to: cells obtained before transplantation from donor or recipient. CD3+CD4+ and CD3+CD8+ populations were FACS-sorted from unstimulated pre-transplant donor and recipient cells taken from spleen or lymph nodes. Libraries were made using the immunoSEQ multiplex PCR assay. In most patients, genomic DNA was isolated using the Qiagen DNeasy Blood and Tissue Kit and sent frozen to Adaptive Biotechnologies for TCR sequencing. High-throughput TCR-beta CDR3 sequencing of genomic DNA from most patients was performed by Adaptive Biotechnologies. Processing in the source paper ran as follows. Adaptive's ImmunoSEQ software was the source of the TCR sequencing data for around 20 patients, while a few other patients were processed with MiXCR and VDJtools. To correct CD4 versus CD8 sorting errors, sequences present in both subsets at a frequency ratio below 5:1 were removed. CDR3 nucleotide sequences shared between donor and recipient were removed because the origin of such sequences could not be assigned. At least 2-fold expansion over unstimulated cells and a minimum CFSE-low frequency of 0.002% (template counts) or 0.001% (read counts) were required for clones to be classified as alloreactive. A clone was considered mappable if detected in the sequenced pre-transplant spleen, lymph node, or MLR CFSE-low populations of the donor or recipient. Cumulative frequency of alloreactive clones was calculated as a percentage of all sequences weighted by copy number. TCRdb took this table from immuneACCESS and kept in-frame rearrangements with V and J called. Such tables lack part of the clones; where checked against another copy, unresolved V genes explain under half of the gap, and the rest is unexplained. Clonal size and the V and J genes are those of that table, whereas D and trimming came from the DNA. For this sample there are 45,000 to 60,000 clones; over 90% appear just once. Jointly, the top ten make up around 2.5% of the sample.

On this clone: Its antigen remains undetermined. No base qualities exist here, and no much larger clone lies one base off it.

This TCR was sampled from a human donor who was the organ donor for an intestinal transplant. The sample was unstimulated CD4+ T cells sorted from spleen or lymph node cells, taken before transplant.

Here is the DNA: TGTGCCAGCAGGGGACCGACAGAGAACACTGAAGCTTTCTTT. It codes for CASRGPTENTEAFF. The chain is encoded by TRBV6-6 joined to TRBJ1-1; a tentative D match to TRBD1 spans 5 bases. V and J are truncated by 6 bases and 1 base respectively, leaving an intervening sequence of 12 bases. Per the germline V gene (reference sequence), MNHNY is the CDR1 and SVGAGI is the CDR2. Its CDR3 holds 14 amino acids, cysteine through phenylalanine. Left in the record is the CDR3 DNA by itself, 42 bases read in frame from the first base.